This T cell receptor beta chain appears in the sequencing data of a study of Graves' ophthalmopathy and Graves' hyperthyroidism. V gave up 4 bases and J gave up 1 base; unmatched junction bases: 2. This CDR3 comprises 15 residues. From germline, CDR1 is SGHRS and CDR2 YFSETQ. Amplification targeted the TCR beta CDR3 regions, with RNA transcripts as the source material. Following a first-round RT-PCR that used HTBI primers, a second-round multiplex PCR was carried out. From the multiplex PCR reads, TCRdb called clonotypes with MiXCR, one entry per CDR3 protein. The profile shows hundreds of thousands of distinct CDR3 sequences, around an eighth of them singletons.

Source material: blood. The clonotype comes from a woman aged 25 to 39 with Graves' ophthalmopathy. The V call is TRBV5-1, the J call TRBJ2-6; 7 positions agree with TRBD1. The CDR3 region is CASSGRGSGANVLTF. CDR3 DNA sequence: TGCGCCAGCAGCGGCAGGGGGTCTGGGGCCAACGTCCTGACTTTC.